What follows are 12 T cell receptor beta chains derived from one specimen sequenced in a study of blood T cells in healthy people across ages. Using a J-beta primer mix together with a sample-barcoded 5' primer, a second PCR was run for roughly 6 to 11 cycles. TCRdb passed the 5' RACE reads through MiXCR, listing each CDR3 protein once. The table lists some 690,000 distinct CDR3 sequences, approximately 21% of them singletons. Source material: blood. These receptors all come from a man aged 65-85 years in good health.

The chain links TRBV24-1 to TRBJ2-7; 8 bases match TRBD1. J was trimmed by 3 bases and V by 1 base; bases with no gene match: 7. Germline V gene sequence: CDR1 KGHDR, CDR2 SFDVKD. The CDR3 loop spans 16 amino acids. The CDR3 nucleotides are TGTGCCACCAGTGATTTCCCAACGGACAGGGACTACGAGCAGTACGTC. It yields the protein CATSDFPTDRDYEQYV.

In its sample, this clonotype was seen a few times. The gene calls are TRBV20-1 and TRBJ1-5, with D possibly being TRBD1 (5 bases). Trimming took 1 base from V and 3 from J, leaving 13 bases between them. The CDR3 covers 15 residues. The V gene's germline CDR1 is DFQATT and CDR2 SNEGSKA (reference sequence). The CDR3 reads CSARGRVRLNQPQHF. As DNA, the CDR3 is TGCAGTGCTAGAGGCAGGGTACGGCTCAATCAGCCCCAGCATTTT.

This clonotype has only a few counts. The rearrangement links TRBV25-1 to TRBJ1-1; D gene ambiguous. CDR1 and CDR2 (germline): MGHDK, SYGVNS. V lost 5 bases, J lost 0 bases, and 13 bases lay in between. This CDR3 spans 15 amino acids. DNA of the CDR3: TGTGCCAGCAGTCCCCCCGGGAACATGAACACTGAAGCTTTCTTT. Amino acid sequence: CASSPPGNMNTEAFF.

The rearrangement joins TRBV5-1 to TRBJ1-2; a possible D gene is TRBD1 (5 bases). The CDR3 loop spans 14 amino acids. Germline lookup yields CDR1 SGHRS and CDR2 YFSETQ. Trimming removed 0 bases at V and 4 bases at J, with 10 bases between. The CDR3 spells CASSLELGVYGYTF. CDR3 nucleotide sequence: TGCGCCAGCAGCTTGGAATTAGGGGTCTATGGCTACACCTTC.

The CDR3 is CSAEPGRTQETQYF. The CDR3 DNA reads as TGCAGTGCTGAACCGGGACGGACCCAAGAGACCCAGTACTTC. The V call is TRBV20-1, the J call TRBJ2-5, with D perhaps assigned TRBD1 or TRBD2 (5 bases each). CDR1 is DFQATT and CDR2 is SNEGSKA in the germline V gene (reference sequence). V dropped 5 bases and J dropped 1 base, with 14 bases sitting between them. The CDR3 spans 14 residues.

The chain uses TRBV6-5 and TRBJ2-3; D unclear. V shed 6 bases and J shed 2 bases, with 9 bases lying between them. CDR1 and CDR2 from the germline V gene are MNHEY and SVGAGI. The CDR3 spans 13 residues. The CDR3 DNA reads TGTGCCAGCAGCCAAACCCCCACAGATACGCAGTATTTT. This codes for CASSQTPTDTQYF.

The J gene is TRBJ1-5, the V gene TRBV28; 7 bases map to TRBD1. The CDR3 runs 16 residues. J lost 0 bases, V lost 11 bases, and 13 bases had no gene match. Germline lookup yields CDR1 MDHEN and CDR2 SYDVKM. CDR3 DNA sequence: TGTGCCTGCCTCAGACAGGGAGGGTTTAGCAATCAGCCCCAGCATTTT. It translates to CACLRQGGFSNQPQHF. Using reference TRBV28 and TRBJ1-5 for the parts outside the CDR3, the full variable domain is DVKVTQSSRYLVKRTGEKVFLECVQDMDHENMFWYRQDPGLGLRLIYFSYDVKMKEKGDIPEGYSVSREKKERFSLILESASTNQTSMYLCACLRQGGFSNQPQHFGDGTRLSIL.

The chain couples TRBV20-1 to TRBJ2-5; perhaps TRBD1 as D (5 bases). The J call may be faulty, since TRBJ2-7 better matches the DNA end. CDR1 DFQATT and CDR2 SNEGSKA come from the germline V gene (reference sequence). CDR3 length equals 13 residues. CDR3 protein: CSARDRVGYEQYV. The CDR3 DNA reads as TGCAGTGCTAGAGACAGGGTTGGCTACGAGCAGTACGTC.

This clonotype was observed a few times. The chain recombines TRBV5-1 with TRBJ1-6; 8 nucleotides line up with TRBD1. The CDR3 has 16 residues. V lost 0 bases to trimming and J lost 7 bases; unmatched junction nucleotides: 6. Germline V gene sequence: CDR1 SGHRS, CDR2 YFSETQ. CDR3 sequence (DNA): TGCGCCAGCAGCTTGGGGACAGGGCGGGAGAATTCACCCCTCCACTTT. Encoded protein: CASSLGTGRENSPLHF.

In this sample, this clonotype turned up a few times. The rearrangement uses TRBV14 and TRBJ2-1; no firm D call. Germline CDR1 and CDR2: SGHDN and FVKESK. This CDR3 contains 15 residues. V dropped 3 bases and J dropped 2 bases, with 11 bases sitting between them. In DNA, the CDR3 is TGTGCCAGCAGCCAGCTGGGTCTCCCCTACAATGAGCAGTTCTTC. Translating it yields CASSQLGLPYNEQFF.

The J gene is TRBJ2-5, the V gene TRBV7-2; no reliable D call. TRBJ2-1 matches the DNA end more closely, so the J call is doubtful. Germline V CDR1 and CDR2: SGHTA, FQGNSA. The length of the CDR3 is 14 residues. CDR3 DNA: TGTGCCAGCAGCTTTAGTACCGCCGTAGTTGAGCAGTTCTTC. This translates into CASSFSTAVVEQFF.

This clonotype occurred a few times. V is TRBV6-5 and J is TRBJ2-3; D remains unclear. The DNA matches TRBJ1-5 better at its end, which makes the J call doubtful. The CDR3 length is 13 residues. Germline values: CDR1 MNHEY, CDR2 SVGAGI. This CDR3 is CASTPPALDTQHF. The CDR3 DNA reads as TGTGCCAGCACCCCTCCGGCCCTAGATACGCAGCATTTT.